This is a list of T cell receptor beta chains from one sample in a study of post-analysis software for immune sequencing data. TCRdb reprocessed the PCR reads with MiXCR, giving one entry per CDR3 protein. The table has around 260,000 distinct CDR3 sequences, 35% to 40% seen once. The sample was blood. Receptor source: a girl under 18 with multiple sclerosis. The CDR3 runs from the conserved cysteine through the conserved F or W. D genes are given only for firm matches. Size tells how often a clone was seen (once, few, many) or the class of an expanded clone, and some rows leave it out.

>NA|TRBV3-1|many|TRBJ1-6
TGTGCCAGCAGCCCCCGACAGAAAAATTCACCCCTCCACTTT
CASSPRQKNSPLHF
>TRBD1|TRBV7-2|NA|TRBJ1-2
TGTGCCAGCAGCTTAGCCGACAGGGGAGGCTACACCTTC
CASSLADRGGYTF
>NA|TRBV3-1|NA|TRBJ1-1
TGTGCCAGCGGCGCCCGGAGGAGGACTGAAGCTTTCTTT
CASGARRRTEAFF
>NA|TRBV13|NA|TRBJ1-1
TGTGCCAGCAGCCCAGACCTGAACACTGAAGCTTTCTTT
CASSPDLNTEAFF
>TRBD2|TRBV7-9|many|TRBJ2-5
TGTGCCAGCAGCTCTCGTGGGGGGGGCCAAGAGACCCAGTACTTC
CASSSRGGGQETQYF
>NA|TRBV14|many|TRBJ1-4
TGTGCCAGCAGCCGCGTGGACAGCCCAACTAATGAAAAACTGTTTTTT
CASSRVDSPTNEKLFF
>NA|TRBV11-3|once|TRBJ2-1
TGTGCCAGCAGCCCCTCCCCGGACCGTGAGCAGTTCTTC
CASSPSPDREQFF
>TRBD1|TRBV20-1|few|TRBJ1-6
TGCAGTGCTAGAGGGGGACAGGGGAATTCACCCCTCCACTTT
CSARGGQGNSPLHF
>TRBD1|TRBV5-1|many|TRBJ1-2
TGCGCCAGCAGCTTGGGGACAGGGCAATACTATGGCTACACCTTC
CASSLGTGQYYGYTF
>TRBD2|TRBV25-1|many|TRBJ2-3
TGTGCCAGCAGTGGGCGCGGGGGTCGAAGCACAGATACGCAGTATTTT
CASSGRGGRSTDTQYF
>NA|TRBV7-2|NA|TRBJ2-5
TGTGCCAGCAGCCACACAGAGGAGACCCAGTACTTC
CASSHTEETQYF
>NA|TRBV3-1|many|TRBJ2-1
TGTGCCAGCAGCCTCGACAGGGGCGGGGGCAATGAGCAGTTCTTC
CASSLDRGGGNEQFF
>NA|TRBV7-2|few|TRBJ2-5
TGTGCCAGCAGCCTTCACCGGCAAGAGACCCAGTACTTC
CASSLHRQETQYF
>TRBD2|TRBV7-2|many|TRBJ2-1
TGTGCCAGCAGCTCATCGCCCGTACTAGCGGGGGGGTTCAATGAGCAGTTCTTC
CASSSSPVLAGGFNEQFF
>NA|TRBV10-3|NA|TRBJ2-7
TGTGCCACCCGAGGGGACTACGAGCAGTACTTC
CATRGDYEQYF
>NA|TRBV11-2|many|TRBJ2-5
TGTGCCAGCAGCTTCCCAGGGTCCCAAGAGACCCAGTACTTC
CASSFPGSQETQYF
>TRBD2|TRBV7-2|many|TRBJ2-6
TGTGCCAGCCAGCTTAGCCGGTTGCGGGGGGGCTCTGGGGCCAACGTCCTGACTTTC
CASQLSRLRGGSGANVLTF
>NA|TRBV5-1|many|TRBJ2-1
TGCGCCAGCACCCTTCGGGGGGCGGACACCTACAATGAGCAGTTCTTC
CASTLRGADTYNEQFF